These 13 T cell receptor beta chains were sequenced from one sample in a study of blood T cell repertoires in COVID-19. Produced via immunoSEQ multiplex PCR; TCRdb's table is partial and in-frame only. Counted here are 150,000 to 200,000 clones, around 82% occurring once; the ten biggest clones make up around 7%. The sequencing sample was made of peripheral blood. The receptors were sampled from a woman aged 40 to 50 with COVID-19, enrolled during active disease.

The chain carries TRBV19 and TRBJ2-5, with a tentative D call TRBD1 (5 bases). V shed 1 base and J shed 1 base, with 7 bases lying between them. Per germline, CDR1 LNHDA and CDR2 SQIVND (reference sequence). The CDR3 consists of 14 residues. The CDR3 DNA follows: TGTGCCAGTAGTATAGGAAGGGGCCAAGAGACCCAGTACTTC. Translation: CASSIGRGQETQYF.

The chain is built from TRBV29-1 and TRBJ2-5, with 8 bases identical to TRBD1. Trimming removed 5 bases from V and 5 bases from J; junction bases left unmatched: 4. The CDR3 covers 12 residues. The germline V gene encodes CDR1 SQVTM and CDR2 ANQGSEA. CDR3 nucleotides: TGCAGCGTTCAGGGGGCCGGGGAGACCCAGTACTTC. Translation: CSVQGAGETQYF.

The chain is built from TRBV19 and TRBJ2-3, with 9 bases fitting TRBD1. Germline assignment: CDR1 LNHDA and CDR2 SQIVND (reference sequence). Trimming at V came to 4 bases and at J to 3 bases, leaving 11 bases not matched to a gene. This CDR3 region has 17 residues. CDR3 loop: CASSTDKDRGVTDTQYF. CDR3 sequence (DNA): TGTGCCAGTAGTACCGACAAGGACAGGGGCGTGACAGATACGCAGTATTTT.

The chain couples TRBV5-1 to TRBJ2-1; D gene ambiguous. V lost 4 bases, J lost 8 bases, and 10 bases lay in between. CDR3 length: 12 residues. Germline CDR1 SGHRS, CDR2 YFSETQ. The CDR3 DNA is TGCGCCAGCAGCCTGCAGTTGGATGAGCAGTTCTTC. Translated, it gives CASSLQLDEQFF.

Only a few counts were recorded for this clone. The V and J genes are TRBV12-3 or TRBV12-4 and TRBJ1-1; the D is unclear. The CDR3 is made up of 12 amino acids. Trimming stripped 6 bases from V and 4 bases from J, with 9 bases between. CDR3 region: CASSGGATEAFF. CDR3 sequence (DNA): TGTGCCAGCAGCGGCGGCGCCACTGAAGCTTTCTTT.

The chain carries TRBV9 and TRBJ2-6; 15 nucleotides match TRBD2. The CDR3 has 19 residues. V was clipped by 3 bases and J by 0 bases; unmatched bases: 4. From germline, CDR1 is SGDLS and CDR2 YYNGEE. The CDR3 coding sequence is TGTGCCAGCAGCGATGGGACTAGCGGGAGGCGCTCTGGGGCCAACGTCCTGACTTTC. Amino acid sequence: CASSDGTSGRRSGANVLTF.

This clone was seen a few times. This chain connects TRBV11-2 to TRBJ1-1, with unresolved D. The length of the CDR3 is 13 residues. V lost 7 bases and J lost 4, with 13 bases in between. Germline-derived CDR1 and CDR2 are SGHAT and FQNNGV. The CDR3, as DNA: TGTGCCAGCACTTATTCCCTATTCACTGAAGCTTTCTTT. Its translation is CASTYSLFTEAFF.

V and J are TRBV28 and TRBJ2-7; 7 bases fit TRBD1. Germline V gene lookup returns CDR1 MDHEN and CDR2 SYDVKM. With V trimmed by 5 bases and J by 1 base, 11 bases remained unmatched. This CDR3 spans 16 amino acids. The CDR3 here is CASSPRDRGASYEQYF. The DNA for the CDR3 is TGTGCCAGCAGTCCCCGGGACAGAGGTGCTTCCTACGAGCAGTACTTC.

The count of this clone is one. Other DNA sequences of this sample code for an identical CDR3. The gene calls are TRBV6-6 and TRBJ1-5; 9 bases are shared with TRBD1. Germline trimming cut 11 bases from V and 7 bases from J; bases unmatched to any gene: 6. From germline, CDR1 is MNHNY and CDR2 SVGAGI (reference sequence). The CDR3 covers 12 residues. This CDR3 reads CASRTGDQPQHF. The CDR3 coding sequence is TGTGCCTCCAGGACAGGGGACCAGCCCCAGCATTTT.

V is TRBV11-3 and J is TRBJ2-3, with 7 bases matching TRBD1. This CDR3 has 16 amino acids. CDR1 is SGHNT and CDR2 is YENEEA in the germline V gene. V shed 2 bases and J 9 bases; nucleotides not matched to a gene: 14. CDR3 DNA sequence: TGTGCCAGCAGCTTAAGAGGGGGCGATAGTCTAGGGACGCAGTATTTT. This encodes CASSLRGGDSLGTQYF.

The rearrangement joins TRBV6-6 to TRBJ2-7, with TRBD2 identical over 12 bases. The CDR3 contains 14 residues. Germline CDR1 and CDR2: MNHNY and SVGAGI (reference sequence). V lost 11 bases and J lost 7; bases outside the gene matches: 12. The DNA for the CDR3 is TGTGCCGCCAAATCCCCTAGCGGGAGGGTTGAGCAGTACTTC. The encoded protein is CAAKSPSGRVEQYF.

The rearrangement joins TRBV6-5 to TRBJ1-1; 7 nucleotides align to TRBD1. V lost 6 bases to trimming and J lost 4 bases; unmatched junction nucleotides: 11. CDR1 MNHEY and CDR2 SVGAGI come from the germline V gene. The CDR3 has 15 residues. In DNA form, the CDR3 reads TGTGCCAGCAGATCAAGACAGGGAGGAGGCACTGAAGCTTTCTTT. Translating it yields CASRSRQGGGTEAFF.

This chain joins TRBV5-5 and TRBJ1-1, with 7 bases matching TRBD1. Trimming cost V 5 bases and J 5 bases; bases outside gene matches: 9. The CDR3 covers 14 residues. Germline CDR1 and CDR2: SGHKS and YYEKEE (reference sequence). CDR3 DNA: TGTGCCAGCAGACCGCAGGGGGTAATTACTGAAGCTTTCTTT. This gives the protein CASRPQGVITEAFF.